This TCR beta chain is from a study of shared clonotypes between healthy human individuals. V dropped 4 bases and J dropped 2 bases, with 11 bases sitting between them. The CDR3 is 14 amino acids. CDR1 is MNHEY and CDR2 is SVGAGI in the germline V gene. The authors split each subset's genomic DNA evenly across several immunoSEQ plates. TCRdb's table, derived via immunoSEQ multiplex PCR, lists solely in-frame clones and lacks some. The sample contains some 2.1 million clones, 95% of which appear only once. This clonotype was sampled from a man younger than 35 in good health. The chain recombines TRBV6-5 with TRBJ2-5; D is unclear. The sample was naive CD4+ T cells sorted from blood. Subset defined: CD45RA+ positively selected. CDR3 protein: CASSLEFPQETQYF. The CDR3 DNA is TGTGCCAGCAGTTTAGAGTTTCCACAAGAGACCCAGTACTTC.